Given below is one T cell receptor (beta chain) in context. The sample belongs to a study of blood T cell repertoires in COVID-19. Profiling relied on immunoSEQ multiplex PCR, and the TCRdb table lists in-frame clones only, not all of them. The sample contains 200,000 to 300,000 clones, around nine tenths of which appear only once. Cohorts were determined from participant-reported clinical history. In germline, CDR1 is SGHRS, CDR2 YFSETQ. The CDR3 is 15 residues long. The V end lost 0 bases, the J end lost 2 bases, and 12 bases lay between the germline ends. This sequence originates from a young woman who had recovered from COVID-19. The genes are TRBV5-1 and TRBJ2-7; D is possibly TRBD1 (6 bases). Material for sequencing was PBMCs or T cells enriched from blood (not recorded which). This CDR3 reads CASSLASTGPYEQYF. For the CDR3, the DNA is TGCGCCAGCAGCTTGGCCTCGACAGGTCCCTACGAGCAGTACTTC.